The text below deals with one TCR beta chain. Antigen specificity is unknown. The V end lost 4 bases, the J end lost 12 bases, and 16 bases lay between the germline ends. This CDR3 has 13 amino acids. Per germline, CDR1 SGHTA and CDR2 FQGNSA. The sample's time point: late sampling 161 to 241 days after vaccination in a few convalescent patients. Treatment in this sample: roughly 11-day PBMC culture with coronavirus spike peptide pools or control peptides (ViraFEST assay). The authors replaced half the medium with fresh IL-2 medium on days 3 and 7. Once obtained from cultured CD4+ T cells, the DNA was sequenced using the Oncomine TCR Beta short-read assay. Genomic DNA extraction was carried out from cultured CD4+ T cells. Using its own MiXCR run on the PCR reads, TCRdb lists one record per CDR3 protein. The repertoire includes fewer than 25,000 distinct CDR3 sequences, 35% to 40% of them detected once, and approximately 30% sits in the top ten.

The sample originates from a study of vaccination and CD4 T cells after COVID-19. Overall study: Of the convalescent patients, who were SARS-CoV-2 positive by nasal swab PCR, about nine had mild and one severe disease. Whole-study results and caveats: Convalescent patients studied were relatively few, and early post-infection timepoints were absent.

The rearrangement joins TRBV7-2 to TRBJ2-1; no definite D call. The clonotype was recovered from a human donor who had recovered from COVID-19. The sample was CD4+ T cells from blood, cultured in vitro, taken about 7 months after SARS-CoV-2 vaccination. The CDR3 bases are TGTGCCAGCAGCTCCCTAGTTCAACCGGCGCAGTTCTTC. It codes for CASSSLVQPAQFF. The full variable domain, its missing parts supplied by reference TRBV7-2 and TRBJ2-1, is GAGVSQSPSNKVTEKGKDVELRCDPISGHTALYWYRQSLGQGLEFLIYFQGNSAPDKSGLPSDRFSAERTGGSVSTLTIQRTQQEDSAVYLCASSSLVQPAQFFGPGTRLTVL.